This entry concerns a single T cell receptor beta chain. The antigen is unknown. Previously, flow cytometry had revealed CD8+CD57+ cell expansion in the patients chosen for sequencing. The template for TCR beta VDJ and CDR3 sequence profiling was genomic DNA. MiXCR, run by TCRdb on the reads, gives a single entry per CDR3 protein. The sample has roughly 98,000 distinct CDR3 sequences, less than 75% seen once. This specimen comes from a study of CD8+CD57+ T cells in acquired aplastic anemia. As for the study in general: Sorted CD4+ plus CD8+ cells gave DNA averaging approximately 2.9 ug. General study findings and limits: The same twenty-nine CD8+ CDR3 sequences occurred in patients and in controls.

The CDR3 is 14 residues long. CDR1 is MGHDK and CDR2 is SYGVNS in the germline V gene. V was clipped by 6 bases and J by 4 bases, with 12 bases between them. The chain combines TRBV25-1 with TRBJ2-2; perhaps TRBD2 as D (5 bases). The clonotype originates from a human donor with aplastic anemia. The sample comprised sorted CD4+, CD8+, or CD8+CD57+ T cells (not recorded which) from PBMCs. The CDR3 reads CASSLGVSTGELFF. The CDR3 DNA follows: TGTGCCAGCAGCCTCGGGGTTAGCACCGGGGAGCTGTTTTTT.